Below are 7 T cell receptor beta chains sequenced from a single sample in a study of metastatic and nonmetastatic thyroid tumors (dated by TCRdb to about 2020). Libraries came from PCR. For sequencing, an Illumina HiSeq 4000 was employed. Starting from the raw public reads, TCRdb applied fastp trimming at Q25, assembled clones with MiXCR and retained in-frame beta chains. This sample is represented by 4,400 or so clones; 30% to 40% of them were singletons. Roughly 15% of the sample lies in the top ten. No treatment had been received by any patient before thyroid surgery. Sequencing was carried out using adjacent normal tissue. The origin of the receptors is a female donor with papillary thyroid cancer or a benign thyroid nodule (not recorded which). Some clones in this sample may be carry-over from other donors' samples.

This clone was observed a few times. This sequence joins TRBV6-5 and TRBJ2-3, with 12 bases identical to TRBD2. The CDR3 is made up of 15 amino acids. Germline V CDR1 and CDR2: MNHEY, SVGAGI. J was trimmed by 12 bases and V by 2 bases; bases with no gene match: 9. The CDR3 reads CASSYNARGLAGQYF. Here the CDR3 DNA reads TGTGCCAGCAGTTACAACGCCAGAGGACTAGCGGGACAGTATTTT.

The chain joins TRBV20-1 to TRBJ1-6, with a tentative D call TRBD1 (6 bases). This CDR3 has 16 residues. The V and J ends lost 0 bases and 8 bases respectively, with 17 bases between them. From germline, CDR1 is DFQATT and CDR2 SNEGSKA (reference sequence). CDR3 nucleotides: TGCAGTGCTAGAGATTTCAGGGCAGGGGTTTATTCACCCCTCCACTTT. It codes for CSARDFRAGVYSPLHF.

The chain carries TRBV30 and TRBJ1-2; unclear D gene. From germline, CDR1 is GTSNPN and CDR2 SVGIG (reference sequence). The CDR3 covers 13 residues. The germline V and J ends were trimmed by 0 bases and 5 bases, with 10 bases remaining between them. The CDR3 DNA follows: TGTGCCTGGAGTGTACTTCGACGGTATGGCTACACCTTC. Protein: CAWSVLRRYGYTF. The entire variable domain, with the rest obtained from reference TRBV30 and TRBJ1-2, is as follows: SQTIHQWPATLVQPVGSPLSLECTVEGTSNPNLYWYRQAAGRGLQLLFYSVGIGQISSEVPQNLSASRPQDRQFILSSKKLLLSDSGFYLCAWSVLRRYGYTFGSGTRLTVV.

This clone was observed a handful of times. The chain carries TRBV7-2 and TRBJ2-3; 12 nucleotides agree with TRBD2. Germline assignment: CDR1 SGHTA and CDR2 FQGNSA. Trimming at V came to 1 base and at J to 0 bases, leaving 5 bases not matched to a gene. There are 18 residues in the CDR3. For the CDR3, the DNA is TGTGCCAGCAGCTTAGGGCTAGCGGGAGGGCGGAGCACAGATACGCAGTATTTT. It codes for CASSLGLAGGRSTDTQYF.

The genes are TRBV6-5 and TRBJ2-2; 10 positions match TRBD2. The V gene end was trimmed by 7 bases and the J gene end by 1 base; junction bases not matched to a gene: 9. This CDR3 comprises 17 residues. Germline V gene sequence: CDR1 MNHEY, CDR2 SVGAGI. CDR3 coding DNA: TGTGCCAGCATTAGACCGGGACTAGCGCTGAACACCGGGGAGCTGTTTTTT. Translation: CASIRPGLALNTGELFF.

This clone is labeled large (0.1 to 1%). CDR3 region: CASNGQSGETQYF. The CDR3 nucleotides are TGTGCCAGCAATGGACAATCCGGGGAGACCCAGTACTTC. V and J are TRBV6-2 or TRBV6-3 and TRBJ2-5, with a weak D call TRBD1 (5 bases). Germline CDR1 and CDR2: MNHEY and SVGEGT. V was cut by 7 bases and J by 5 bases, with 14 bases left in between. The CDR3 contains 13 residues.

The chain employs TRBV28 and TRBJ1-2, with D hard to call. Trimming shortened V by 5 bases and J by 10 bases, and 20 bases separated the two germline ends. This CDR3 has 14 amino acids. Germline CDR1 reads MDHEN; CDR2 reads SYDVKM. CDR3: CASSPIGENYFYTF. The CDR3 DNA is TGTGCCAGCAGTCCCATTGGGGAGAACTATTTCTACACCTTC.